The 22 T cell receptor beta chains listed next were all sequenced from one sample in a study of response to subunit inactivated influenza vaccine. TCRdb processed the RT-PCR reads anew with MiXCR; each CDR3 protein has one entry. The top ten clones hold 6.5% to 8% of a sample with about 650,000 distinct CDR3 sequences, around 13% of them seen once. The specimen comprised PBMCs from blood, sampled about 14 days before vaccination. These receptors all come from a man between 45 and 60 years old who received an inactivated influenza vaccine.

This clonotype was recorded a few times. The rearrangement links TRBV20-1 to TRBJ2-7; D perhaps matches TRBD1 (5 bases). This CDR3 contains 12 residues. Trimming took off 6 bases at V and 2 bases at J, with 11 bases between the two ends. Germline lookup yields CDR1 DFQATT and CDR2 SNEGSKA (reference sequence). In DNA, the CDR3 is TGCAGTGCCAAGACAGACACCTACGAGCAGTACTTC. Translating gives CSAKTDTYEQYF.

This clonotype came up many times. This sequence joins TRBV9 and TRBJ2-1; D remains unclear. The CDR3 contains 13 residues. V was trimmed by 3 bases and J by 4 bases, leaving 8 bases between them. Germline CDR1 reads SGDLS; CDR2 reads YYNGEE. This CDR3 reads CASSESVYNEQFF. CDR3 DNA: TGTGCCAGCAGCGAAAGCGTTTACAATGAGCAGTTCTTC.

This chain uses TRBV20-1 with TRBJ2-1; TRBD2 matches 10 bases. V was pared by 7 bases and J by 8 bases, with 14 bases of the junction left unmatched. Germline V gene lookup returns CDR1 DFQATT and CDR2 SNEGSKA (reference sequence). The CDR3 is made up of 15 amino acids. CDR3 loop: CSGAAGGIWPDEQFF. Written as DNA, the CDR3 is TGCAGTGGGGCAGCGGGAGGGATTTGGCCCGATGAGCAGTTCTTC.

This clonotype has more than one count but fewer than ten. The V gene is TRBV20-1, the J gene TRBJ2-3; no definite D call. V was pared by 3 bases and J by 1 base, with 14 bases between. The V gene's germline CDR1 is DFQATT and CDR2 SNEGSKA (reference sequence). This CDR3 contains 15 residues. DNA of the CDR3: TGCAGTGCTAGGACTCGGTCCTATCGCACAGATACGCAGTATTTT. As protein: CSARTRSYRTDTQYF.

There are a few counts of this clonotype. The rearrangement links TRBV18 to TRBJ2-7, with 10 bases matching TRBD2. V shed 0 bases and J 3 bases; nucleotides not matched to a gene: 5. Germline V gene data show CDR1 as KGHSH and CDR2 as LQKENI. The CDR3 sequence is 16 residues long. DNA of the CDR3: TGTGCCAGCTCACCACCGAAAGCGGGAGGGGTCTACGAGCAGTACTTC. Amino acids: CASSPPKAGGVYEQYF. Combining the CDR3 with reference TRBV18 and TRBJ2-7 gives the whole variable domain NAGVMQNPRHLVRRRGQEARLRCSPMKGHSHVYWYRQLPEEGLKFMVYLQKENIIDESGMPKERFSAEFPKEGPSILRIQQVVRGDSAAYFCASSPPKAGGVYEQYFGPGTRLTVT.

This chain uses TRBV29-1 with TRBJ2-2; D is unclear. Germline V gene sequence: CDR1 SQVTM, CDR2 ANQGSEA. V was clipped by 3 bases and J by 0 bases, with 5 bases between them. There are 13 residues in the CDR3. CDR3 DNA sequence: TGCAGCGTTGATTACACGAACACCGGGGAGCTGTTTTTT. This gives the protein CSVDYTNTGELFF.

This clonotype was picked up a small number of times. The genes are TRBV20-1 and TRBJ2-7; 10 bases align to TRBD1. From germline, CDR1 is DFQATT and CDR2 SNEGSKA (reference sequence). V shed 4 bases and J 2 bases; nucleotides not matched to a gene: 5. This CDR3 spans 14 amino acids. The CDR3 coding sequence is TGCAGTGCTACAGACAGGGGGCGCACCTACGAGCAGTACTTC. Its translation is CSATDRGRTYEQYF.

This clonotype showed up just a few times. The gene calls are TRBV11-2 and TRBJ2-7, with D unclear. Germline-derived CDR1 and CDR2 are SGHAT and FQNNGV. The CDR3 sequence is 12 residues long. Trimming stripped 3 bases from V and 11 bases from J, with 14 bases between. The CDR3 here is CASSFAPKIKYF. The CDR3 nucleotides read TGTGCCAGCAGCTTCGCCCCTAAGATTAAGTACTTC.

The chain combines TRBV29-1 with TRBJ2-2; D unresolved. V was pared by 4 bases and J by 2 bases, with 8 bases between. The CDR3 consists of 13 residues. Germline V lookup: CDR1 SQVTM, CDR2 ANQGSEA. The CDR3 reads CSVALRNTGELFF. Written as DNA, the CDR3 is TGCAGCGTTGCCTTAAGAAACACCGGGGAGCTGTTTTTT.

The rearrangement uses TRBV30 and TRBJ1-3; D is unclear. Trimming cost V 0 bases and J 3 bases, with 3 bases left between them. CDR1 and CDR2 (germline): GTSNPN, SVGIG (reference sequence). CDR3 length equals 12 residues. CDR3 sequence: CAWSVDGNTIYF. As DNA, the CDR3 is TGTGCCTGGAGTGTCGATGGAAACACCATATATTTT.

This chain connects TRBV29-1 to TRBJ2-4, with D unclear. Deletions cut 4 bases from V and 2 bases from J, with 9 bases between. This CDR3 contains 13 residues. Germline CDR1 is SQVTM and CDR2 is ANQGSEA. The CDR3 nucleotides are TGCAGCGTTGGCTGGATTACCAAAAACATTCAGTACTTC. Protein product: CSVGWITKNIQYF.

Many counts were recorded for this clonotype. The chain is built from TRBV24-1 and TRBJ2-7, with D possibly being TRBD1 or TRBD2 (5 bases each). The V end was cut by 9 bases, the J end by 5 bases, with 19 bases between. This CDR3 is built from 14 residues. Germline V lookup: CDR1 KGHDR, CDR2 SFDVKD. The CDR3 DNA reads TGTGCCACCGGGGACCCGTACGCTTTTGACGAGCAGTACTTC. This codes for CATGDPYAFDEQYF.

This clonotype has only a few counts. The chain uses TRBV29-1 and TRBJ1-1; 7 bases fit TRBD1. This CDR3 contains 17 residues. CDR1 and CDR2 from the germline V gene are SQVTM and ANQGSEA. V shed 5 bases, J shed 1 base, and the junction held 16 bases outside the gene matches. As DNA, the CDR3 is TGCAGCGTTTTCGGTTATGGCAGGGGGGCCTCGAACACTGAAGCTTTCTTT. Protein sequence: CSVFGYGRGASNTEAFF.

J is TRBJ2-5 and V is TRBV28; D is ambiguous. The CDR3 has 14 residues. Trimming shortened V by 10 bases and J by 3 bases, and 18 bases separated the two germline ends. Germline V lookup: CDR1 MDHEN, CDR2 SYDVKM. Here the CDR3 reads CATPVPGLEETQYF. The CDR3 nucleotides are TGTGCCACCCCGGTGCCGGGCTTGGAAGAGACCCAGTACTTC.

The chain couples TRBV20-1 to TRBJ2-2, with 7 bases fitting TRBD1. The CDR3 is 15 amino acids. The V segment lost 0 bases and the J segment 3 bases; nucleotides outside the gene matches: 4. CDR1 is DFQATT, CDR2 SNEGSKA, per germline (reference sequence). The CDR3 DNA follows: TGCAGTGCTAGAGATCCGGGACAGCACACCGGGGAGCTGTTTTTT. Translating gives CSARDPGQHTGELFF.

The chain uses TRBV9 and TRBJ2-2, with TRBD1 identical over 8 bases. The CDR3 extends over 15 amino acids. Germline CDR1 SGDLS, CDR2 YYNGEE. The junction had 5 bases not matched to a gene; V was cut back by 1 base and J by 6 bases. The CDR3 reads CASSVMTGVAGELFF. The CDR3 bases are TGTGCCAGCAGCGTAATGACAGGGGTGGCCGGGGAGCTGTTTTTT. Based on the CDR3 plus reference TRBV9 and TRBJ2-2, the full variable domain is DSGVTQTPKHLITATGQRVTLRCSPRSGDLSVYWYQQSLDQGLQFLIQYYNGEERAKGNILERFSAQQFPDLHSELNLSSLELGDSALYFCASSVMTGVAGELFFGEGSRLTVL.

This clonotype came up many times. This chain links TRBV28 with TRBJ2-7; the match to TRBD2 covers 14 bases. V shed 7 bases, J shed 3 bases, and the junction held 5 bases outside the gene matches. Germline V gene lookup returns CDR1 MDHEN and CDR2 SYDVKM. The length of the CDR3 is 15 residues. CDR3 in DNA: TGTGCCAGCATATACGGGACTAGCGGGAGCTACGAGCAGTACTTC. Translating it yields CASIYGTSGSYEQYF.

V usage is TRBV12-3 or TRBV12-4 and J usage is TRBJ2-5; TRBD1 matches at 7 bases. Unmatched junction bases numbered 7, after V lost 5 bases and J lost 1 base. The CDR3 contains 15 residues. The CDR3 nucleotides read TGTGCCAGCAGTCCCCGGACAGGTCGCCAAGAGACCCAGTACTTC. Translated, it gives CASSPRTGRQETQYF.

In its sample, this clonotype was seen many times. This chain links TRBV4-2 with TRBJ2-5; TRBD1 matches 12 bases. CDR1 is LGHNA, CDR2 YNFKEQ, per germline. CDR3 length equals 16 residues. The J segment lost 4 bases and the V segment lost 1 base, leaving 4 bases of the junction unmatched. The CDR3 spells CASSQVGQGAVETQYF. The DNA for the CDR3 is TGTGCCAGCAGCCAAGTGGGACAGGGGGCTGTAGAGACCCAGTACTTC.

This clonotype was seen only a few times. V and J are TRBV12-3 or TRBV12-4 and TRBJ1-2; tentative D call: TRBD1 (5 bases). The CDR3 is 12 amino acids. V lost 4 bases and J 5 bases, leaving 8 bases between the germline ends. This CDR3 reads CASSSSGYGYTF. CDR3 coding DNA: TGTGCCAGCAGTTCGTCAGGGTATGGCTACACCTTC.

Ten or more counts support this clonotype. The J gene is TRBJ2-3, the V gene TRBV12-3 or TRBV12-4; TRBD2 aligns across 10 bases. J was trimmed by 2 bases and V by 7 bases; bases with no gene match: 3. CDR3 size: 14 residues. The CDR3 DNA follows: TGTGCCAGCAACCTAGCGGGAGCCACAGATACGCAGTATTTT. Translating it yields CASNLAGATDTQYF.

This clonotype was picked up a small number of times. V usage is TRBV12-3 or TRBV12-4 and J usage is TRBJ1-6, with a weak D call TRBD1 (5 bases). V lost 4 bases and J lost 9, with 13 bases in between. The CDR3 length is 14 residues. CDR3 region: CASSSTATGSPLHF. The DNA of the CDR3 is TGTGCCAGCAGTTCGACAGCGACCGGTTCACCCCTCCACTTT.